Listed below are T cell receptor beta chains from one sample, sequenced in a study of cytomegalovirus exposure and HLA in healthy donors. This table comes from immunoSEQ multiplex PCR, and its TCRdb copy is limited to in-frame clones, with some not included. This sample has about 120,000 clones; 70% to 90% occur once, and the top ten carry more than 5%. The sequenced sample was PBMCs. These receptors all come from a woman between 18 and 29 years old in good health and CMV-seropositive. The CDR3 runs from the conserved cysteine through the conserved F or W. Fields, in order: J gene, D gene, clone size, V gene, CDR3 length, CDR3 DNA, CDR3 protein. D genes are given only for firm matches. For some rows the clone size is stated as once, few or many, or as a class when expanded; others skip it.

TRBJ2-7 TRBD1 - TRBV10-2 13 TGCGCCAGCAGTGAAGGGACAGCCTACGAGCAGTACTTC CASSEGTAYEQYF
TRBJ1-6 TRBD1 - TRBV5-1 15 TGCGCCAGCAGCGAGGGACAGGGGCATAATTCACCCCTCCACTTT CASSEGQGHNSPLHF
TRBJ1-1 - - TRBV6-5 13 TGTGCCAGCAGCTCCCTTCTGGCAGCTGAAGCTTTCTTT CASSSLLAAEAFF
TRBJ2-6 - - TRBV14 15 TGTGCCAGCAGCCAAGGGGGAGTGGGGGCCAACGTCCTGACTTTC CASSQGGVGANVLTF
TRBJ1-2 - - TRBV30 12 TGTGCCTGGAGTCCAGTTAACTATGGCTACACCTTC CAWSPVNYGYTF
TRBJ1-2 - - TRBV6-5 13 TGTGCCAGCAGCAGGACAGCTAACTATGGCTACACCTTC CASSRTANYGYTF
TRBJ1-1 - once TRBV7-9 13 TGTGCCAGCAGCTTTGAAGCTAACACTGAAGCTTTCTTT CASSFEANTEAFF
TRBJ2-1 - - TRBV10-3 14 TGTGCCATCAGTGAGTTGGGTGGAGGGCGTGAGCAGTTCTTC CAISELGGGREQFF
TRBJ2-5 TRBD2 - TRBV14 17 TGTGCCAGCAGCCAACTAGCGGGAGGGCAATGGGGCGAGACCCAGTACTTC CASSQLAGGQWGETQYF
TRBJ1-3 TRBD1 - TRBV15 19 TGTGCCACCAGCAGAGATGGACAGGGTATCGCGAACTCTGGAAACACCATATATTTT CATSRDGQGIANSGNTIYF
TRBJ1-5 - few TRBV6-1 14 TGTGCCAGCAGTGAACTAGGGGCTGGGCAGCCCCAGCATTTT CASSELGAGQPQHF
TRBJ1-1 - - TRBV5-6 14 TGTGCCAGCAGCCCACCGTCGAGGAACACTGAAGCTTTCTTT CASSPPSRNTEAFF
TRBJ1-2 - - TRBV5-1 14 TGCGCCAGCAGCGCCCGGGGGGGGAGCTATGGCTACACCTTC CASSARGGSYGYTF
TRBJ1-2 - - TRBV19 13 TGTGCCAGTACCCCGGACAGAGGCTATGGCTACACCTTC CASTPDRGYGYTF
TRBJ2-3 TRBD1 - TRBV7-2 16 TGTGCCAGCAGCTTAACTCCGACAGGGTCTACAGATACGCAGTATTTT CASSLTPTGSTDTQYF
TRBJ1-6 TRBD1 - TRBV25-1 16 TGTGCCAGCAGTGACCCTCGCAGGGGGAGAGGTTCACCCCTCCACTTT CASSDPRRGRGSPLHF
TRBJ2-4 TRBD2 - TRBV14 16 TGTGCCAGCAGCCAAGAAGTCGGGGGGGCCAAAAACATTCAGTACTTC CASSQEVGGAKNIQYF
TRBJ2-5 - - TRBV7-8 14 TGTGCCAGCAGCGGCAGAGGGATTAAAGAGACCCAGTACTTC CASSGRGIKETQYF